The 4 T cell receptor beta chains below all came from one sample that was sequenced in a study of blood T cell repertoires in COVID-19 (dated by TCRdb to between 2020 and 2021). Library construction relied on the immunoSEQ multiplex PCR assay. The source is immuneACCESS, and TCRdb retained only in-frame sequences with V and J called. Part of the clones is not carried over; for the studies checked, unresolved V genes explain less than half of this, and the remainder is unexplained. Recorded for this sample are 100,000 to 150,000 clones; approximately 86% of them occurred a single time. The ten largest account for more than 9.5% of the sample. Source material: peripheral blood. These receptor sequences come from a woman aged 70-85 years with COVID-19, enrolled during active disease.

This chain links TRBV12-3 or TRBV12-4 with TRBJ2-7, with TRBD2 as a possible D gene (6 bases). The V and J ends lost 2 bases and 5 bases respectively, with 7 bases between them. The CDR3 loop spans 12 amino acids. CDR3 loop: CASSLRGNEQYF. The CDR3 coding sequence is TGTGCCAGCAGTTTACGGGGGAACGAGCAGTACTTC.

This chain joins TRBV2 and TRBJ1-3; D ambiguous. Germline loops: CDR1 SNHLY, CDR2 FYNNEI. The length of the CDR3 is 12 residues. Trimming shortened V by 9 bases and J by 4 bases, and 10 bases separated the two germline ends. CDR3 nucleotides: TGTGCCAGATCCTTAGTAGGAAACACCATATATTTT. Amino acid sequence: CARSLVGNTIYF.

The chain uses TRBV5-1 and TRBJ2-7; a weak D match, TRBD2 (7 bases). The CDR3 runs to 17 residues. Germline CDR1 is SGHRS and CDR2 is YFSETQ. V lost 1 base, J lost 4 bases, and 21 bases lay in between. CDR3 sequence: CASSLNRRGPIPYEQYF. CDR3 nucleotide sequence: TGCGCCAGCAGCTTGAATCGGCGGGGGCCCATCCCATACGAGCAGTACTTC.

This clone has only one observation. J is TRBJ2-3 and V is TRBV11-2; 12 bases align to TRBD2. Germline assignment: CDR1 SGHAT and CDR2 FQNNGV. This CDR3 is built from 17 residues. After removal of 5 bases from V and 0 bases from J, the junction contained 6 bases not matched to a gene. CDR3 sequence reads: CASSPRLAGESTDTQYF. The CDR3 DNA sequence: TGTGCCAGCAGCCCCCGACTAGCGGGGGAGAGCACAGATACGCAGTATTTT.